This T cell receptor beta chain was identified during a study of blood T cell repertoires in COVID-19. Recruitment covered about two dozen US areas and drew participants whose ages spanned about 18 to 90 years. Germline values: CDR1 MNHEY, CDR2 SVGEGT. The CDR3 is made up of 13 amino acids. With 6 bases removed from V and 13 bases from J, the gap between germline ends came to 16 bases. Produced via immunoSEQ multiplex PCR; TCRdb's table is partial and in-frame only. The sample lists hundreds of thousands of clones, 88% occurring once. The receptor was derived from a woman aged 25 to 39 who had recovered from COVID-19. V gene TRBV6-2 or TRBV6-3 combines with J gene TRBJ1-6; D may be TRBD1 (6 bases). Sequencing was done on a sample of PBMCs or T cells enriched from blood (not recorded which). The CDR3 DNA reads TGTGCCAGCAGCCCCAGGGGCTCCGGGCCCCTCCACTTT. Translation gives CASSPRGSGPLHF.